One sample yielded the 22 T cell receptor beta chains listed below, sequenced in a study of T-cell memory formation after mild COVID-19. TCRdb passed the 5' RACE reads through MiXCR, listing each CDR3 protein once. Seen here are some 300,000 distinct CDR3 sequences, 15% to 20% observed once, and the top ten hold 21%. The sequenced sample consisted of PBMCs or a T cell subset sorted from them (not recorded which). Receptors originate from a man aged 18 to 30 who had mild COVID-19 (a few samples of this study predate the infection). Cell type and time point are not known.

The V and J genes are TRBV9 and TRBJ1-3; D may be TRBD1 (5 bases). Germline loops: CDR1 SGDLS, CDR2 YYNGEE. CDR3 length equals 14 residues. Trimming took 3 bases from V and 1 from J, leaving 8 bases between them. For the CDR3, the DNA is TGTGCCAGCAGCGCCCCAGGGTCTGGAAACACCATATATTTT. Translated: CASSAPGSGNTIYF.

This clonotype showed up just a few times. The CDR3 sequence is CASSQDIGADSPLHF. The CDR3 DNA is TGTGCCAGCAGCCAAGATATAGGGGCTGATTCACCCCTCCACTTT. The chain combines TRBV3-1 with TRBJ1-6; possibly TRBD1 for D (5 bases). The CDR3 consists of 15 residues. The germline CDR1 and CDR2 sequences are LGHDT and YNNKEL (reference sequence). V was trimmed by 0 bases and J by 8 bases, leaving 11 bases between them.

This clonotype was counted only a few times. The CDR3 loop is CASSLTRDKPQYF. The CDR3 nucleotides are TGTGCCAGCAGCTTAACCCGGGACAAGCCTCAGTACTTC. The rearrangement links TRBV11-2 to TRBJ2-5; tentative D call: TRBD1 (6 bases). Trimming shortened V by 2 bases and J by 11 bases, and 15 bases separated the two germline ends. Germline assignment: CDR1 SGHAT and CDR2 FQNNGV. There are 13 residues in the CDR3.

The chain joins TRBV7-2 to TRBJ1-4, with a weak D call TRBD1 (5 bases). The germline V gene encodes CDR1 SGHTA and CDR2 FQGNSA. Trimming cost V 1 base and J 7 bases, with 7 bases left between them. CDR3 length: 13 residues. The CDR3 reads CASSLGGSEKLFF. CDR3 in DNA: TGTGCCAGCAGCTTAGGGGGGAGTGAAAAACTGTTTTTT.

This clonotype was picked up a small number of times. The chain uses TRBV7-7 and TRBJ2-5; the D gene is possibly TRBD2 (7 bases). V was shortened by 1 base and J by 0 bases, with 18 bases between the two germline ends. The CDR3 extends over 18 amino acids. The germline CDR1 and CDR2 sequences are SSHAT and FNYEAQ (reference sequence). The CDR3 nucleotides read TGTGCCAGCAGCTTAGTAGGGGGGGGGCCCGGGTACCAAGAGACCCAGTACTTC. Protein sequence: CASSLVGGGPGYQETQYF.

The chain joins TRBV12-3 or TRBV12-4 to TRBJ1-6; 7 bases align to TRBD1. The CDR3 consists of 12 residues. The junction had 7 bases not matched to a gene; V was cut back by 7 bases and J by 13 bases. CDR3 loop: CASTTGASPLHF. In nucleotides, the CDR3 is TGTGCCAGCACCACAGGGGCGAGTCCCCTCCACTTT.

The chain combines TRBV7-2 with TRBJ2-5, with D unclear. Trimming stripped 5 bases from V and 5 bases from J, with 15 bases between. Germline lookup yields CDR1 SGHTA and CDR2 FQGNSA. The CDR3 consists of 14 residues. CDR3 DNA sequence: TGTGCCAGCAGCCCGAAGGCATTCATGGAGACCCAGTACTTC. Amino acids: CASSPKAFMETQYF.

This clonotype showed up just a few times. The chain has TRBV29-1 and TRBJ1-1; D is uncertain. The CDR3 covers 13 residues. Germline CDR1 SQVTM, CDR2 ANQGSEA. V was clipped by 4 bases and J by 0 bases, with 9 bases between them. The DNA of the CDR3 is TGCAGCGTTGCCTTCCGGGTGAACACTGAAGCTTTCTTT. Its translation: CSVAFRVNTEAFF.

The chain carries TRBV5-1 and TRBJ2-2; TRBD2 agrees at 7 bases. This CDR3 region has 15 residues. CDR1 is SGHRS and CDR2 is YFSETQ in the germline V gene. The V and J ends lost 4 bases and 2 bases, in that order; junction bases with no gene match: 5. The CDR3 sequence is CASSPSGVNTGELFF. Here the CDR3 DNA reads TGCGCCAGCAGCCCAAGCGGGGTTAACACCGGGGAGCTGTTTTTT.

The J gene is TRBJ2-7, the V gene TRBV6-6; 7 nucleotides line up with TRBD1. With V trimmed by 6 bases and J by 0 bases, 8 bases remained unmatched. This CDR3 has 15 amino acids. From germline, CDR1 is MNHNY and CDR2 SVGAGI (reference sequence). For the CDR3, the DNA is TGTGCCAGCAGGCAAGGGACAGATGTCTCCTACGAGCAGTACTTC. Translation: CASRQGTDVSYEQYF.

The J gene is TRBJ2-1, the V gene TRBV7-9; 8 nucleotides agree with TRBD2. CDR1 and CDR2 from the germline V gene are SEHNR and FQNEAQ (reference sequence). V was clipped by 0 bases and J by 7 bases; unmatched bases: 5. CDR3 length equals 15 residues. CDR3 DNA: TGTGCCAGCAGCTTAGCGGGACTAGTTCAGAATGAGCAGTTCTTC. This translates into CASSLAGLVQNEQFF. Looking up the rest from reference TRBV7-9 and TRBJ2-1 gives the full variable domain: DTGVSQNPRHKITKRGQNVTFRCDPISEHNRLYWYRQTLGQGPEFLTYFQNEAQLEKSRLLSDRFSAERPKGSFSTLEIQRTEQGDSAMYLCASSLAGLVQNEQFFGPGTRLTVL.

The chain uses TRBV10-3 and TRBJ1-2, with 9 bases lining up with TRBD1. J lost 4 bases, V lost 9 bases, and 6 bases had no gene match. This CDR3 has 13 residues. Germline values: CDR1 ENHRY, CDR2 SYGVKD. The CDR3 region has the DNA TGTGCCATTGGACAGGGGTTCGGCTATGGCTACACCTTC. It yields the protein CAIGQGFGYGYTF.

V and J are TRBV12-3 or TRBV12-4 and TRBJ2-3, with 7 nucleotides matching TRBD2. J was trimmed by 9 bases and V by 5 bases; bases with no gene match: 11. The CDR3 has 14 residues. CDR3 protein: CASSPGTTIGTQYF. The CDR3 DNA reads as TGTGCCAGCAGTCCCGGGACTACGATAGGGACGCAGTATTTT.

The V and J genes are TRBV7-2 and TRBJ1-3; a weak D match, TRBD1 (5 bases). Germline V lookup: CDR1 SGHTA, CDR2 FQGNSA. The V end was cut by 1 base, the J end by 9 bases, with 10 bases between. The CDR3 sequence is 13 residues long. The CDR3 DNA is TGTGCCAGCAGCTTAGGGGGGGTTGGCACCATATATTTT. Protein sequence: CASSLGGVGTIYF.

This clonotype was detected only a few times. The gene calls are TRBV6-2 or TRBV6-3 and TRBJ2-3, with TRBD2 matching over 14 bases. After removal of 4 bases from V and 3 bases from J, the junction contained 6 bases not matched to a gene. This CDR3 is built from 17 residues. In germline, CDR1 is MNHEY, CDR2 SVGEGT. The CDR3 nucleotides read TGTGCCAGCAGTTCCTACCGACTAGCGGGGGGGACAGATACGCAGTATTTT. This codes for CASSSYRLAGGTDTQYF.

The chain carries TRBV11-2 and TRBJ2-3, with D unresolved. CDR1 is SGHAT, CDR2 FQNNGV, per germline. CDR3 length: 14 residues. Trimming took 4 bases from V and 6 from J, leaving 14 bases between them. For the CDR3, the DNA is TGTGCCAGCAGCTCAAAGATTAATGGGGATACGCAGTATTTT. Translated, it gives CASSSKINGDTQYF.

This clonotype appeared a few times. The chain is built from TRBV6-1 and TRBJ1-5, with D uncertain. The CDR3 is 13 amino acids. The V end was cut by 3 bases, the J end by 4 bases, with 7 bases between. The V gene's germline CDR1 is MNHNS and CDR2 SASEGT. DNA of the CDR3: TGTGCCAGCAGTGATAATAGAAATCAGCCCCAGCATTTT. Its translation is CASSDNRNQPQHF.

The chain employs TRBV20-1 and TRBJ2-1, with TRBD2 as a possible D gene (6 bases). This CDR3 is built from 15 residues. Trimming shortened V by 0 bases and J by 0 bases, and 9 bases separated the two germline ends. Germline lookup yields CDR1 DFQATT and CDR2 SNEGSKA (reference sequence). The CDR3 sequence is CSAREAGGSYNEQFF. In nucleotides, the CDR3 is TGCAGTGCTAGAGAGGCCGGGGGCTCCTACAATGAGCAGTTCTTC.

This clonotype turned up a few times. The chain is built from TRBV5-1 and TRBJ2-1; D gene ambiguous. Germline V lookup: CDR1 SGHRS, CDR2 YFSETQ. The V and J ends lost 2 bases and 10 bases respectively, with 13 bases between them. This CDR3 has 13 residues. CDR3 loop: CASSFEGLREQFF. Written as DNA, the CDR3 is TGCGCCAGCAGCTTTGAAGGGTTGCGAGAGCAGTTCTTC.

This clonotype was detected once. The V call is TRBV20-1, the J call TRBJ1-5, with 12 bases identical to TRBD1. The CDR3 length is 15 residues. Trimming took 6 bases from V and 8 from J; bases not matched to a gene: 11. Germline V lookup: CDR1 DFQATT, CDR2 SNEGSKA (reference sequence). The CDR3 loop is CSAQTGTGGSEPQHF. The DNA of the CDR3 is TGCAGTGCCCAAACCGGGACAGGGGGCTCTGAGCCCCAGCATTTT.

Only a few counts were recorded for this clonotype. This rearrangement joins TRBV6-5 to TRBJ1-6; TRBD1 matches at 9 bases. The V segment lost 5 bases and the J segment 2 bases; nucleotides outside the gene matches: 7. The CDR3 is made up of 17 amino acids. The germline CDR1 and CDR2 sequences are MNHEY and SVGAGI. CDR3 loop: CASSRGTGFAYNSPLHF. The CDR3 nucleotides are TGTGCCAGCAGTAGAGGGACAGGGTTCGCCTATAATTCACCCCTCCACTTT.

The chain employs TRBV7-8 and TRBJ2-5; D is undetermined. Per germline, CDR1 SGHVS and CDR2 FQNEAQ. V was pared by 2 bases and J by 1 base, with 11 bases between. The CDR3 runs 15 residues. The CDR3 is CASSLFRAVQETQYF. As DNA, the CDR3 is TGTGCCAGCAGCTTATTTCGGGCGGTCCAAGAGACCCAGTACTTC.